Reported below is one T cell receptor (beta chain). These data are taken from a study of shared clonotypes between healthy human individuals. Original handling: Sequence data from immunoSEQ were junction-only and lacked quality scores; consequently, filtering differed. Libraries were prepared by immunoSEQ multiplex PCR; TCRdb keeps only in-frame clonotypes and omits some of them. V, J and clone size are those of that table, while D and trimming were read from the DNA. The sample lists some 1,600,000 clones; 95% to 99% were seen once. Germline V CDR1 and CDR2: WSHSY, SAAADI. This CDR3 spans 18 amino acids. V lost 4 bases to trimming and J lost 0 bases, with 19 bases between them. The donors, all of them Caucasian adults, lived in Nashville, Tennessee. Subsets obtained from CD4+ cells comprised CD45RA+ naive and CD45RA-negative memory cells.

This TCR was recovered from a man aged 25-45 years in good health. This chain connects TRBV10-2 to TRBJ1-3, with D hard to call. Sequencing was done on a sample of naive CD4+ T cells sorted from blood. Documented subset: CD45RA+ positively selected. The CDR3 loop reads CASSVVPEALSSGNTIYF. The CDR3 nucleotides read TGCGCCAGCAGTGTGGTCCCTGAGGCCCTAAGCTCTGGAAACACCATATATTTT.